Following are 3 T cell receptor beta chains from one sample sequenced in a study of blood T cell repertoires in COVID-19. The repertoire was sequenced with immunoSEQ multiplex PCR; TCRdb's copy has only in-frame clones and lacks some. The sample consists of 200,000 or so clones, about 80% of them appearing once. Sequenced material: peripheral blood. These receptors came from a human donor with acute or convalescent COVID-19. The donor label of this sample is uncertain.

The chain uses TRBV18 and TRBJ1-4; 11 bases fit TRBD1. V gave up 3 bases and J gave up 8 bases; unmatched junction bases: 5. Per the germline V gene, CDR1 is KGHSH and CDR2 is LQKENI. The CDR3 totals 15 residues. CDR3 in DNA: TGTGCCAGCTCACCCGGACAGGGGGCGAGCGAAAAACTGTTTTTT. Protein product: CASSPGQGASEKLFF.

The V gene is TRBV2, the J gene TRBJ2-5; D call uncertain. Germline CDR1 reads SNHLY; CDR2 reads FYNNEI. V lost 0 bases and J 10 bases, leaving 6 bases between the germline ends. CDR3 length: 11 amino acids. The CDR3 here is CASSEAPSQYF. The CDR3 DNA reads TGTGCCAGCAGTGAAGCGCCTAGCCAGTACTTC.

This chain links TRBV5-8 with TRBJ1-5; no clear D gene. The germline gives CDR1 SGHTS, CDR2 YDEGEE. Between the trimmed V and J ends, which lost 3 bases and 0 bases, there was a span of 4 bases. This CDR3 comprises 13 residues. DNA of the CDR3: TGTGCCAGCAGCTCTTATAGCAATCAGCCCCAGCATTTT. Its translation is CASSSYSNQPQHF.